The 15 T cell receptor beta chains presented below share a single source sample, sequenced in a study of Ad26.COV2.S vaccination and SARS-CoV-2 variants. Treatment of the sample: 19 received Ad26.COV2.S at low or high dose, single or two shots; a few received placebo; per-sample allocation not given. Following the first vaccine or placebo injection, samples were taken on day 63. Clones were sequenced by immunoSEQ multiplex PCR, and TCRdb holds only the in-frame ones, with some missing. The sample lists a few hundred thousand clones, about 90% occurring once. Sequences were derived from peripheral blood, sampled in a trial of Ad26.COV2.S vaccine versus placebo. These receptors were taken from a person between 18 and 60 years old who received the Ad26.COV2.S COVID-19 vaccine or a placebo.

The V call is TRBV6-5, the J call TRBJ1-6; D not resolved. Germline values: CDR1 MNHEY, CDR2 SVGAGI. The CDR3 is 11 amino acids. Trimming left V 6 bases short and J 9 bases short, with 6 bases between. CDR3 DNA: TGTGCCAGCAGCGCTATTTCACCCCTCCACTTT. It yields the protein CASSAISPLHF.

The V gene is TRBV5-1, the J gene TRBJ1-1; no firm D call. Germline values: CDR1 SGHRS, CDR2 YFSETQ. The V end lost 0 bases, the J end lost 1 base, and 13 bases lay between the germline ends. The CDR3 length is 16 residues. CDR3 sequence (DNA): TGCGCCAGCAGCTTGGCCGCGATGGGAGGGAACACTGAAGCTTTCTTT. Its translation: CASSLAAMGGNTEAFF.

The CDR3 here is CSVDFRDTSFYGYTF. The CDR3 region has the DNA TGCAGCGTTGACTTCCGGGACACATCTTTCTATGGCTACACCTTC. This sequence joins TRBV29-1 and TRBJ1-2; a weak D match, TRBD1 (6 bases). With 3 bases removed from V and 4 bases from J, the gap between germline ends came to 18 bases. Germline-derived CDR1 and CDR2 are SQVTM and ANQGSEA. The length of the CDR3 is 15 residues.

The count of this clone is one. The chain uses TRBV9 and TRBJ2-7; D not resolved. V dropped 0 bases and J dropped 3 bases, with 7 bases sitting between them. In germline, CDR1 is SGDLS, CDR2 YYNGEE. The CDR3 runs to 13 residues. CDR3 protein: CASSVGPVYEQYF. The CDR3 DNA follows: TGTGCCAGCAGCGTAGGGCCCGTCTACGAGCAGTACTTC.

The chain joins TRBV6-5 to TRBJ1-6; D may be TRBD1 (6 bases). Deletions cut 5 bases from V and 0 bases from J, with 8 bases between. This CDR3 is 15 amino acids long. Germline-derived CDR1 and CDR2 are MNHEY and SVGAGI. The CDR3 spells CASSTGNSYNSPLHF. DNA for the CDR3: TGTGCCAGCAGTACAGGGAACTCCTATAATTCACCCCTCCACTTT.

CDR3 coding DNA: TGCGCCAGCAGCCAAGTGCGGACTAGCGAGTACAATGAGCAGTTCTTC. This encodes CASSQVRTSEYNEQFF. The rearrangement joins TRBV4-1 to TRBJ2-1, with TRBD2 matching 9 bases. The ends lost 1 base at V and 4 bases at J; junction bases unmatched: 5. Germline lookup yields CDR1 MGHRA and CDR2 YSYEKL. The CDR3 has 16 residues.

The CDR3 DNA follows: TGTGCCAGCTCCCGGGGGCTGATGACTGAAGCTTTCTTT. It encodes CASSRGLMTEAFF. V is TRBV5-4 and J is TRBJ1-1; tentative D call: TRBD1 (6 bases). Deletions cut 7 bases from V and 5 bases from J, with 15 bases between. The germline CDR1 and CDR2 sequences are SGHNT and YYREEE (reference sequence). This CDR3 has 13 amino acids.

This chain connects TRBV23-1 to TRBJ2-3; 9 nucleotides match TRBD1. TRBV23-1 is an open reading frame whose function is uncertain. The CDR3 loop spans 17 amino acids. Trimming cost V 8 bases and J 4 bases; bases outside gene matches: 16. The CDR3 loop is CASEDRGGSQPPDTQYF. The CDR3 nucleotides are TGCGCCAGCGAGGACAGGGGAGGTAGTCAGCCCCCAGATACGCAGTATTTT.

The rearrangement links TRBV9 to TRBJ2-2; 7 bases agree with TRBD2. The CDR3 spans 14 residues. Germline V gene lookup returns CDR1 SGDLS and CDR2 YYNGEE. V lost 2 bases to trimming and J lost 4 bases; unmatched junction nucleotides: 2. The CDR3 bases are TGTGCCAGCAGCGTCGGGGAGGGCACCGGGGAGCTGTTTTTT. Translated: CASSVGEGTGELFF.

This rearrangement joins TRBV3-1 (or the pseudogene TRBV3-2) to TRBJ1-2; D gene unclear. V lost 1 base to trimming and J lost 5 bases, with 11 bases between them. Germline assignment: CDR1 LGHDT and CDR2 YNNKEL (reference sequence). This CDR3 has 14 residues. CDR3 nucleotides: TGTGCCAGCAGCCAAGGGCAGGCTTCGTATGGCTACACCTTC. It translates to CASSQGQASYGYTF.

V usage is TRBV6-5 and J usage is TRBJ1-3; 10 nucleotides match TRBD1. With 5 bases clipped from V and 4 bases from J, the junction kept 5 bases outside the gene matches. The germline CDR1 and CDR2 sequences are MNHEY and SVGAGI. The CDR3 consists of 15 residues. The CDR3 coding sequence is TGTGCCAGCAGTCCGACAGGGGGCTCAGGAAACACCATATATTTT. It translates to CASSPTGGSGNTIYF.

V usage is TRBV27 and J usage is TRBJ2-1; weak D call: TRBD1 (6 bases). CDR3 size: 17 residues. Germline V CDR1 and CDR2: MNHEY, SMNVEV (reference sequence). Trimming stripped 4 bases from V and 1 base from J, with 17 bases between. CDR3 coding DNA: TGTGCCAGCAGTTCCATACAGGGTCTCGGGTCCTACAATGAGCAGTTCTTC. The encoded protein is CASSSIQGLGSYNEQFF.

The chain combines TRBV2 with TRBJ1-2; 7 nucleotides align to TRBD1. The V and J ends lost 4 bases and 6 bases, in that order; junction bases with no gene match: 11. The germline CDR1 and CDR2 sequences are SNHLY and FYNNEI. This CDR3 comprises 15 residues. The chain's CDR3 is CASSVQLTGIDGYTF. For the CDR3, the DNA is TGTGCCAGCAGTGTTCAGCTGACAGGGATCGATGGCTACACCTTC. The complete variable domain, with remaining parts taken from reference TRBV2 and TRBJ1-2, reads EPEVTQTPSHQVTQMGQEVILRCVPISNHLYFYWYRQILGQKVEFLVSFYNNEISEKSEIFDDQFSVERPDGSNFTLKIRSTKLEDSAMYFCASSVQLTGIDGYTFGSGTRLTVV.

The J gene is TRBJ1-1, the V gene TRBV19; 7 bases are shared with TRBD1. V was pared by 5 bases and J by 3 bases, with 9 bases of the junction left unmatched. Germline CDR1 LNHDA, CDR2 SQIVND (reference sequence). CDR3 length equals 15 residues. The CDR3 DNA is TGTGCCAGTAGTGTAAACGGACAGGCCTACACTGAAGCTTTCTTT. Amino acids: CASSVNGQAYTEAFF.

CDR3 DNA: TGCAGCGCCCAACAGGGGGCTGGAAACACCATATATTTT. This translates into CSAQQGAGNTIYF. The chain links TRBV29-1 to TRBJ1-3, with TRBD1 matching 8 bases. Germline V gene sequence: CDR1 SQVTM, CDR2 ANQGSEA. J was trimmed by 2 bases and V by 7 bases; bases with no gene match: 4. CDR3 length: 13 amino acids.